The sequence of this T cell receptor beta chain was determined in a study of shared clonotypes between healthy human individuals. About the study: Ranging from 18 to 49 in age, donors were two women and a few men.

Between the trimmed V and J ends, which lost 4 bases and 3 bases, there was a span of 13 bases. In germline, CDR1 is MDHEN, CDR2 SYDVKM. The CDR3 totals 15 residues. This table comes from immunoSEQ multiplex PCR, and its TCRdb copy is limited to in-frame clones, with some not included. The sample contains 2 million to 2.5 million clones, under 95% of which appear only once. The gene calls are TRBV28 and TRBJ1-5, with D possibly TRBD1 on 6 matching bases. Source material: naive CD4+ T cells from PBMCs. The subset: CD45RA+ positively selected. This clonotype originated in a man younger than 35 in good health. Some clones in this sample may be carry-over from other donors' samples. The CDR3 is CASSSQGTINQPQHF. The CDR3 DNA follows: TGTGCCAGCAGTTCACAGGGTACGATCAATCAGCCCCAGCATTTT.